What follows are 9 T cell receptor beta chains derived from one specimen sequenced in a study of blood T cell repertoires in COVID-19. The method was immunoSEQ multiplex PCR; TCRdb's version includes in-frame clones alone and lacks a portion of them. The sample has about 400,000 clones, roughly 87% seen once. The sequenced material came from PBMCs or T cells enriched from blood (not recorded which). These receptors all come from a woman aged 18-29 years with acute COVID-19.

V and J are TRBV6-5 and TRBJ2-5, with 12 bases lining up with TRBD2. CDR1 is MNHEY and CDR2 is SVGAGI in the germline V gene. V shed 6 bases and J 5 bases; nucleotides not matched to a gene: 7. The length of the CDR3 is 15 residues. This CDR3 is CASRPRTSGTETQYF. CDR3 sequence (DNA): TGTGCCAGCAGACCGAGGACTAGCGGGACGGAGACCCAGTACTTC.

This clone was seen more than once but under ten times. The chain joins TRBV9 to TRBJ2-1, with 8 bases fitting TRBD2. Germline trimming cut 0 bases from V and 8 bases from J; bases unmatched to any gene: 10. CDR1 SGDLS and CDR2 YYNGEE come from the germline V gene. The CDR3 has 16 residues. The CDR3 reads CASSVASGGPAHEQFF. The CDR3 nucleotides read TGTGCCAGCAGCGTAGCTTCGGGAGGGCCAGCGCATGAGCAGTTCTTC.

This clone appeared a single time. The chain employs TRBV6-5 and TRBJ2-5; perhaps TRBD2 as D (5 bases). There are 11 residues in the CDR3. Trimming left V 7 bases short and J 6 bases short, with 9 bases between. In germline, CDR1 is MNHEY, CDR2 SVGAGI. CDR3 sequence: CASIYGKTQYF. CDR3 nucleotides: TGTGCCAGCATCTACGGGAAGACCCAGTACTTC.

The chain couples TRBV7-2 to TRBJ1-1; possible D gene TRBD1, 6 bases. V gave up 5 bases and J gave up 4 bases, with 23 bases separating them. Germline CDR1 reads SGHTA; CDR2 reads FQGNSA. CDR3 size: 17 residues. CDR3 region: CASSPRVGGRVGTEAFF. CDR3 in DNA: TGTGCCAGCAGCCCGCGTGTTGGGGGCCGGGTTGGCACTGAAGCTTTCTTT.

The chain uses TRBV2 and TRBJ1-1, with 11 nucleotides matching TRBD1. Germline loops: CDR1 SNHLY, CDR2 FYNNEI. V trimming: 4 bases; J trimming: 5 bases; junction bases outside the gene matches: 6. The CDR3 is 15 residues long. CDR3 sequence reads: CASSVRDRGGTEAFF. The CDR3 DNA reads TGTGCCAGCAGTGTCCGGGACAGGGGGGGAACTGAAGCTTTCTTT.

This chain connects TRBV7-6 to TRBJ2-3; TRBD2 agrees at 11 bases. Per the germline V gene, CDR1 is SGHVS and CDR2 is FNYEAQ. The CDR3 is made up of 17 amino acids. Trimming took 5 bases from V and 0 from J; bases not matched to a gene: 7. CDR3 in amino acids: CASSLSGGAASTDTQYF. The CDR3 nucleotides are TGTGCCAGCAGCCTTAGCGGGGGGGCCGCTAGCACAGATACGCAGTATTTT.

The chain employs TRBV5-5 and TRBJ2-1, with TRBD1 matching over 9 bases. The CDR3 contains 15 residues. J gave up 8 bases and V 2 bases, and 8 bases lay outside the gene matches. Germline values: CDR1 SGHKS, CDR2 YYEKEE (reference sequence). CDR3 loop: CASSFRDRVMDEQFF. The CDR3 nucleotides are TGTGCCAGCAGCTTCCGGGACAGGGTTATGGATGAGCAGTTCTTC. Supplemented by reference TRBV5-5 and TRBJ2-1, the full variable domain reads DAGVTQSPTHLIKTRGQQVTLRCSPISGHKSVSWYQQVLGQGPQFIFQYYEKEERGRGNFPDRFSARQFPNYSSELNVNALLLGDSALYLCASSFRDRVMDEQFFGPGTRLTVL.

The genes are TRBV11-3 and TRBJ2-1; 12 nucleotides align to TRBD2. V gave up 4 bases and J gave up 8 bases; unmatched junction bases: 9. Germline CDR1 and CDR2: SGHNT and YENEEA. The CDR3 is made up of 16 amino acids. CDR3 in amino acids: CASSSFLAGGKDEQFF. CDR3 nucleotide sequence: TGTGCCAGCAGCTCATTCCTAGCGGGAGGGAAGGATGAGCAGTTCTTC. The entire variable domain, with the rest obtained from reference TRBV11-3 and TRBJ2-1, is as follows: EAGVVQSPRYKIIEKKQPVAFWCNPISGHNTLYWYLQNLGQGPELLIRYENEEAVDDSQLPKDRFSAERLKGVDSTLKIQPAELGDSAVYLCASSSFLAGGKDEQFFGPGTRLTVL.

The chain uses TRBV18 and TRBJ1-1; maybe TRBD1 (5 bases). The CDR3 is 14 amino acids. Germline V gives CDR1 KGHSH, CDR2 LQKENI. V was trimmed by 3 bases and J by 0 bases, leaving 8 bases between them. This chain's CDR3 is CASSPARVNTEAFF. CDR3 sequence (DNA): TGTGCCAGCTCACCGGCCAGGGTGAACACTGAAGCTTTCTTT.